Below, 8 T cell receptor beta chains from the same sample are listed, as sequenced in a study of blood T cells in healthy people across ages. Using a J-beta primer mix together with a sample-barcoded 5' primer, a second PCR was run for roughly 6 to 12 cycles. TCRdb processed the 5' RACE reads anew with MiXCR; each CDR3 protein has one entry. Among about 650,000 distinct CDR3 sequences listed, approximately 30% were seen once. The sequencing input was blood. The receptors were sampled from an elderly woman in good health.

This clonotype came up once. This chain uses TRBV28 with TRBJ2-1; TRBD2 might be the D (5 bases). The V end was cut by 5 bases, the J end by 0 bases, with 14 bases between. There are 16 residues in the CDR3. In germline, CDR1 is MDHEN, CDR2 SYDVKM. The CDR3 region is CASSPLTGSSYNEQFF. Here the CDR3 DNA reads TGTGCCAGCAGTCCCCTCACGGGAAGCTCCTACAATGAGCAGTTCTTC.

This clonotype was picked up many times. This chain connects TRBV20-1 to TRBJ2-5; 8 bases line up with TRBD2. The CDR3 consists of 19 residues. The germline V gene has CDR1 DFQATT and CDR2 SNEGSKA (reference sequence). V lost 3 bases to trimming and J lost 5 bases; unmatched junction nucleotides: 23. The CDR3 spells CSARPPPAGGPNGMETQYF. The CDR3 DNA sequence: TGCAGTGCTAGGCCCCCCCCGGCGGGGGGCCCAAACGGGATGGAGACCCAGTACTTC.

This clonotype was counted many times. The gene calls are TRBV4-2 and TRBJ2-5, with 12 bases lining up with TRBD2. The CDR3 is 17 residues long. Trimming cost V 1 base and J 4 bases; bases outside gene matches: 7. CDR1 LGHNA and CDR2 YNFKEQ come from the germline V gene. For the CDR3, the DNA is TGTGCCAGCAGCCAAGTCTCGGCTAGCGGGGGGGCAGAGACCCAGTACTTC. It encodes CASSQVSASGGAETQYF.

This chain links TRBV6-2 or TRBV6-3 with TRBJ1-2; the D gene is possibly TRBD1 (6 bases). The CDR3 is made up of 14 amino acids. V gave up 2 bases and J gave up 2 bases, with 9 bases separating them. Germline CDR1 and CDR2: MNHEY and SVGEGT. CDR3 coding DNA: TGTGCCAGCAGTTACAGGGACATCAACTATGGCTACACCTTC. Amino acids: CASSYRDINYGYTF.

This clonotype was recorded many times. This sequence joins TRBV6-1 and TRBJ2-7; the match to TRBD1 covers 11 bases. Germline trimming cut 4 bases from V and 2 bases from J; bases unmatched to any gene: 4. Germline CDR1 reads MNHNS; CDR2 reads SASEGT. The CDR3 covers 15 residues. DNA of the CDR3: TGTGCCAGCAGTGGCCGGGACAGGGGGACCTACGAGCAGTACTTC. This encodes CASSGRDRGTYEQYF.

On this clonotype itself: This may come from a read error, since a much larger clone is one base off. The V and J genes are TRBV5-4 and TRBJ2-5; 8 nucleotides match TRBD2. The DNA end lines up better with TRBJ2-1; the J call may be wrong. Germline V gives CDR1 SGHNT, CDR2 YYREEE (reference sequence). The CDR3 contains 14 residues. DNA for the CDR3: TGTGCCAGCAGCTTGCGGGAGGGCCAAGAGACCCAGTTCTTC. Translated, it gives CASSLREGQETQFF.

There are many counts of this clonotype. The rearrangement joins TRBV24-1 to TRBJ2-5; TRBD1 aligns across 10 bases. The CDR3 has 15 amino acids. Trimming took 3 bases from V and 5 from J; bases not matched to a gene: 5. Germline V gene data show CDR1 as KGHDR and CDR2 as SFDVKD. CDR3 sequence: CATSDGGQGRETQYF. The DNA of the CDR3 is TGTGCCACCAGTGATGGGGGACAGGGGCGGGAGACCCAGTACTTC.

In its sample, this clonotype was seen a few times. The V call is TRBV3-1, the J call TRBJ2-5; a possible D gene is TRBD2 (7 bases). Trimming cost V 2 bases and J 2 bases, with 9 bases left between them. Germline-derived CDR1 and CDR2 are LGHDT and YNNKEL (reference sequence). CDR3 length equals 14 residues. As DNA, the CDR3 is TGTGCCAGCAGCCAAAGGGGGGGTCAAGAGACCCAGTACTTC. It yields the protein CASSQRGGQETQYF.